This T cell receptor beta chain emerged from a study of blood T cell repertoires in COVID-19. About the study: The United States, Italy and Spain supplied acute and convalescent COVID-19 samples. PBMCs, B-cell-depleted T cells, or T cells were the source of the cDNA or gDNA that made up the material.

The CDR3 consists of 22 residues. The V gene lost 1 base and the J gene lost 3 bases, with 28 bases spanning the gap. Per germline, CDR1 SGHTA and CDR2 FQGTGA. This clone was picked up one time. Original processing notes: Nucleated cell counts were estimated from reference gene primer amplification. The repertoire was sequenced with immunoSEQ multiplex PCR; TCRdb's copy has only in-frame clones and lacks some. V and J calls and clone size follow that table, whereas D and trimming were derived from the DNA. The profile covers about 130,000 clones, with over 75% appearing a single time and about 7% taken by the ten largest.

The sample consisted of peripheral blood. The chain carries TRBV7-3 and TRBJ2-6, with a weak D call TRBD1 (6 bases). This receptor was identified in an elderly man with active or convalescent COVID-19. CDR3 in amino acids: CASSLNSEGLRGNVFGANVLTF. The CDR3 DNA reads TGTGCCAGCAGCTTAAACTCCGAAGGGCTGAGGGGGAATGTCTTTGGGGCCAACGTCCTGACTTTC.